This note documents a single TCR beta chain sequence. The data are from a study of somatic mutations in cytotoxic T cells in rheumatoid arthritis. The table came from immunoSEQ multiplex PCR; TCRdb's copy has only in-frame clones and leaves some out. The sample holds about 15,000 clones, roughly 74% seen once. The sequence came from an adult with rheumatoid arthritis. The sequenced sample was CD8+ T cells sorted from blood.

The CDR3 loop is CASSRGRDGSYNEQFF. The CDR3 nucleotides read TGTGCCAGCAGCCGCGGCCGGGACGGTTCCTACAATGAGCAGTTCTTC. The V gene is TRBV9, the J gene TRBJ2-1; D may be TRBD1 or TRBD2 (5 bases each). The germline V and J ends were trimmed by 4 bases and 1 base, with 15 bases remaining between them. This CDR3 has 16 residues. Germline CDR1 is SGDLS and CDR2 is YYNGEE.